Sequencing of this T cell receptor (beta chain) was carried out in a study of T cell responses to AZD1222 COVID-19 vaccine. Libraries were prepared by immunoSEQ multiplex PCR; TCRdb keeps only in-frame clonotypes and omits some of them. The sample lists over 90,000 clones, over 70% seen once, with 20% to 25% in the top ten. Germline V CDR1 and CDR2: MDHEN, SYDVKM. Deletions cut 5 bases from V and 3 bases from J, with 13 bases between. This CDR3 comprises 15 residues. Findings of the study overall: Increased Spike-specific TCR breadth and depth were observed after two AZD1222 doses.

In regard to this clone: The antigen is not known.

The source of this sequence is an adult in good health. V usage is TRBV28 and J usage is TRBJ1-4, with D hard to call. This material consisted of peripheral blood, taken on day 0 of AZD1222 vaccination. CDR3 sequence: CASSGRAGANEKLFF. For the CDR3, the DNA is TGTGCCAGCAGTGGGCGCGCGGGAGCTAATGAAAAACTGTTTTTT.